The 16 T cell receptor beta chains in this list originate from one sample, sequenced in a study of pediatric ulcerative colitis. The rectum was sampled with one to two pinch biopsies at colonoscopy. The repertoire was sequenced with immunoSEQ multiplex PCR; TCRdb's copy has only in-frame clones and lacks some. The data hold 17,000 or so clones, with about 74% observed a single time. The sequencing sample was made of gut tissue. The origin of the receptors is a girl aged 10-17 years with moderate ulcerative colitis.

The chain combines TRBV5-6 with TRBJ1-2; no clear D. Germline V gives CDR1 SGHDT, CDR2 YYEEEE. The CDR3 has 14 amino acids. Trimming took off 0 bases at V and 1 base at J, with 7 bases between the two ends. CDR3: CASSLVGRNYGYTF. The CDR3 nucleotides read TGTGCCAGCAGCTTGGTCGGACGTAACTATGGCTACACCTTC.

The chain joins TRBV19 to TRBJ1-1; 7 positions agree with TRBD1. CDR3 length: 15 residues. V trimming: 5 bases; J trimming: 3 bases; junction bases outside the gene matches: 9. The germline V gene has CDR1 LNHDA and CDR2 SQIVND (reference sequence). DNA of the CDR3: TGTGCCAGTAGTCAGGCCGTCACAGGGGACACTGAAGCTTTCTTT. Encoded protein: CASSQAVTGDTEAFF.

The V and J genes are TRBV19 and TRBJ1-6; 11 bases are a match to TRBD1. The V and J ends lost 5 bases and 8 bases, in that order; junction bases with no gene match: 8. This CDR3 is 16 amino acids long. Germline V gene lookup returns CDR1 LNHDA and CDR2 SQIVND (reference sequence). The CDR3 DNA follows: TGTGCCAGTAGTCTCCAGGGACAGGGGGAAGATTCACCCCTCCACTTT. It encodes CASSLQGQGEDSPLHF.

This clone has only one observation. The J gene is TRBJ1-1, the V gene TRBV10-3; 7 bases are shared with TRBD1. J was trimmed by 1 base and V by 6 bases; bases with no gene match: 8. The CDR3 is made up of 15 amino acids. Germline assignment: CDR1 ENHRY and CDR2 SYGVKD. The CDR3 loop is CAIRRTGTENTEAFF. In DNA, the CDR3 is TGTGCCATCAGAAGAACCGGGACAGAGAACACTGAAGCTTTCTTT.

J is TRBJ2-1 and V is TRBV5-1; 8 bases match TRBD1. With V trimmed by 5 bases and J by 0 bases, 7 bases remained unmatched. This CDR3 is built from 16 residues. Germline V CDR1 and CDR2: SGHRS, YFSETQ. The chain's CDR3 is CASRLPGTGSYNEQFF. In DNA form, the CDR3 reads TGCGCCAGCAGACTACCCGGGACAGGCTCCTACAATGAGCAGTTCTTC.

This clone is judged medium-sized. CDR3 sequence: CASSPWGAGTEAFF. CDR3 bases: TGTGCCAGCAGCCCGTGGGGAGCGGGCACTGAAGCTTTCTTT. The V call is TRBV5-4, the J call TRBJ1-1; D not resolved. Germline-derived CDR1 and CDR2 are SGHNT and YYREEE (reference sequence). The V end lost 4 bases, the J end lost 4 bases, and 14 bases lay between the germline ends. The CDR3 extends over 14 amino acids. Full variable domain (outside the CDR3, taken from reference TRBV5-4 and TRBJ1-1): ETGVTQSPTHLIKTRGQQVTLRCSSQSGHNTVSWYQQALGQGPQFIFQYYREEENGRGNFPPRFSGLQFPNYSSELNVNALELDDSALYLCASSPWGAGTEAFFGQGTRLTVV.

The chain recombines TRBV2 with TRBJ1-1; 10 nucleotides match TRBD1. Germline CDR1 reads SNHLY; CDR2 reads FYNNEI. With 7 bases clipped from V and 4 bases from J, the junction kept 3 bases outside the gene matches. The CDR3 length is 13 residues. CDR3 DNA sequence: TGTGCCAGCACGGACAGGGGGGGCACTGAAGCTTTCTTT. Translation gives CASTDRGGTEAFF.

The V call is TRBV2, the J call TRBJ1-1, with TRBD1 matching over 8 bases. The CDR3 is made up of 14 amino acids. V was clipped by 3 bases and J by 5 bases; unmatched bases: 5. Germline lookup yields CDR1 SNHLY and CDR2 FYNNEI. The CDR3 DNA reads as TGTGCCAGCAGTGATCAGGGGGCGCGAACTGAAGCTTTCTTT. Protein product: CASSDQGARTEAFF.

This clone has just a few counts. Other DNA sequences from this sample encode an identical CDR3 as well. The chain has TRBV6-5 and TRBJ2-3, with D maybe TRBD2 (6 bases). V was pared by 6 bases and J by 2 bases, with 15 bases between. The CDR3 consists of 15 residues. Germline V lookup: CDR1 MNHEY, CDR2 SVGAGI. The CDR3 is CASSAGTGDTDTQYF. The CDR3 DNA is TGTGCCAGCAGCGCCGGGACTGGAGACACAGATACGCAGTATTTT.

This rearrangement joins TRBV19 to TRBJ1-2, with a weak D call TRBD1 (6 bases). The germline V and J ends were trimmed by 2 bases and 6 bases, with 16 bases remaining between them. This CDR3 has 15 amino acids. Per germline, CDR1 LNHDA and CDR2 SQIVND (reference sequence). In DNA form, the CDR3 reads TGTGCCAGTAGTATATCTCGAACAGGGACGAATGGCTACACCTTC. Translated: CASSISRTGTNGYTF.

The rearrangement joins TRBV28 to TRBJ1-4, with TRBD1 identical over 8 bases. The ends lost 6 bases at V and 8 bases at J; junction bases unmatched: 8. Germline V gene sequence: CDR1 MDHEN, CDR2 SYDVKM. The CDR3 loop spans 14 amino acids. CDR3 sequence (DNA): TGTGCCAGCAGGGGGGGACAGGTCGGGGAAAAACTGTTTTTT. The encoded protein is CASRGGQVGEKLFF.

This chain links TRBV11-3 with TRBJ2-3; D call uncertain. V lost 2 bases and J lost 2, with 11 bases in between. This CDR3 is built from 15 residues. Looked up from germline, CDR1 is SGHNT and CDR2 is YENEEA. CDR3 DNA: TGTGCCAGCAGCTTAAGGCAAGGCCTCACAGATACGCAGTATTTT. This sequence encodes CASSLRQGLTDTQYF.

The V and J genes are TRBV28 and TRBJ1-1, with 7 bases fitting TRBD1. V was clipped by 6 bases and J by 0 bases; unmatched bases: 7. Germline V gives CDR1 MDHEN, CDR2 SYDVKM. This CDR3 comprises 15 residues. The CDR3 loop reads CASSLRQGLNTEAFF. CDR3 nucleotides: TGTGCCAGCAGCCTTCGACAGGGCCTGAACACTGAAGCTTTCTTT.

This clone was observed a few times. The chain is built from TRBV7-3 and TRBJ1-6; 7 nucleotides agree with TRBD1. Germline V lookup: CDR1 SGHTA, CDR2 FQGTGA. The CDR3 runs 14 residues. Losses at the gene ends were 5 bases for V and 7 bases for J; bases not matched to a gene: 5. The CDR3 protein is CASSKEGANSPLHF. DNA for the CDR3: TGTGCCAGCAGCAAGGAGGGGGCCAATTCACCCCTCCACTTT.

This chain links TRBV6-1 with TRBJ1-1; D uncertain. The CDR3 totals 13 residues. From germline, CDR1 is MNHNS and CDR2 SASEGT. V dropped 6 bases and J dropped 1 base, with 9 bases sitting between them. In DNA form, the CDR3 reads TGTGCCAGCAGGATCGGAGGGAACACTGAAGCTTTCTTT. It is translated as CASRIGGNTEAFF.

The genes are TRBV4-1 and TRBJ1-5; no clear D gene. The CDR3 is made up of 15 amino acids. Per the germline V gene, CDR1 is MGHRA and CDR2 is YSYEKL. V lost 3 bases and J 6 bases, leaving 15 bases between the germline ends. This CDR3 is CASSHQEGGSQPQHF. The CDR3 DNA reads TGCGCCAGCAGCCATCAGGAGGGAGGGAGTCAGCCCCAGCATTTT.